This TCR beta chain was recovered during a study of T cell repertoires in aging, cancer and after chemotherapy. Study details: The whole study produced a dataset of several million TCR reads. Study-level results: Hematological cancer patients had lymphoid organ infiltration that may impair thymic emigration or T cell expansion. In each cancer cohort, median generation probability increased across chemotherapy, suggesting thymic output rebounded.

CDR1 is MNHNS and CDR2 is SASEGT in the germline V gene. The length of the CDR3 is 14 residues. Trimming removed 0 bases at V and 6 bases at J, with 12 bases between. This clonotype was found a few times. Its antigen is currently unknown. Peripheral blood genomic DNA, not sorted cells or RNA, was the template. Multiplex touch-down PCR with TRB-A/B primers amplified rearranged V-D-J TRB sequences. A single record per CDR3 protein comes from TCRdb applying MiXCR to the multiplex PCR reads. Found here are 4,000 to 5,500 distinct CDR3 sequences, more than 30% of them singletons; the top ten hold approximately 48%.

Sequenced: blood. This chain joins TRBV6-1 and TRBJ2-7; tentative D call: TRBD2 (5 bases). The sequence came from a human donor with a blood cancer. CDR3: CASSEAPGKSEQYF. In nucleotides, the CDR3 is TGTGCCAGCAGTGAAGCCCCGGGGAAAAGCGAGCAGTACTTC.